This T cell receptor beta chain was documented in a study of CD8 T cells in ankylosing spondylitis listed by TCRdb under 2017. Regarding the study in general: The study set out to find disease-linked TCR variants by profiling T cell receptor beta repertoires in ankylosing spondylitis patients and healthy donors. In total, the full study cohort was made up of some 100 healthy donors and 25 ankylosing spondylitis patients. Peripheral blood was sampled, and synovial fluid was also collected from ankylosing spondylitis patients.

Sequenced on an Illumina HiSeq 2500. TCR beta libraries were prepared by quantitative 5'-RACE with molecular barcodes. In the original analysis: A new computational method based on a probabilistic model of VDJ rearrangement was used to identify disease-linked TCR variants. TCRdb ran its own pipeline on the public reads, namely fastp trimming at Q25 and MiXCR clone calling, and kept in-frame beta chains. Here each entry gathers all rows of one CDR3 protein and keeps the most common genes and DNA. TCRdb, not the original authors, processed these V and J calls. The sample table records fewer than 550,000 distinct CDR3 sequences; approximately 5.3% of these occur just once. The ten most abundant clones make up around 3.6% of the sample. On the study overall, not on this receptor specifically: A TCR beta motif of fewer than 10 highly homologous amino acid variants appeared characteristic of blood from ankylosing spondylitis patients. According to the report, matched synovial fluid samples from ankylosing spondylitis patients were significantly enriched for the disease-linked clones. A CD8+ phenotype was shown by the disease-linked clones, which were found at relatively low frequencies in peripheral blood. Some motif variants had previously been reported in the synovial fluid and blood of reactive arthritis patients, which suggests shared mechanisms of disease initiation.

This clonotype occurred many times. Its antigen is not yet known. The input lacks base qualities; no much larger clone sits a single base away. V is pared back by 5 bases and J by 0 bases, with 11 bases lying between the germline termini. The CDR3 runs 15 amino acids, cysteine and phenylalanine included. CDR3 DNA is the only sequence kept; it has 45 bases, read in frame from the first base. CDR1 and CDR2 were assigned from the germline V gene as SGHVS and FQNEAQ. Sequencing was done on a sample of blood, either unsorted or a sorted T cell fraction (not recorded which). The TCR originated in a male donor with ankylosing spondylitis. Recombination joined TRBV7-8 with TRBJ1-3; too little of a D gene remains to name it. The CDR3 protein is CASSLLRSSGNTIYF. The sequenced DNA is TGTGCCAGCAGCCTTCTTCGAAGCTCTGGAAACACCATATATTTT.